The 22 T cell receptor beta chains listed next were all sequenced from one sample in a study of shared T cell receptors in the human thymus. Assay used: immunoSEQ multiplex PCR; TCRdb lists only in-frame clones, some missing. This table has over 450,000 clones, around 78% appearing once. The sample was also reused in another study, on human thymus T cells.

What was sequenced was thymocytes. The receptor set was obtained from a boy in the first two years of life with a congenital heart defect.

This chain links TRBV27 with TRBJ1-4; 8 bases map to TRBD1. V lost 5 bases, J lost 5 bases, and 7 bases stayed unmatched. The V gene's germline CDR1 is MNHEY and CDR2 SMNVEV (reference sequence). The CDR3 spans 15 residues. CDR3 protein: CASSPRDRKNEKLFF. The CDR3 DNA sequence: TGTGCCAGCAGTCCCCGGGACAGGAAGAATGAAAAACTGTTTTTT.

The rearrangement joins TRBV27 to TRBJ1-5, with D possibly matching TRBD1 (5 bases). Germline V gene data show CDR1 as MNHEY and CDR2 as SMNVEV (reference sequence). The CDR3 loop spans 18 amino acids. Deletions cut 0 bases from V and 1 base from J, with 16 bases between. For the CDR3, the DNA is TGTGCCAGCAGTTTATCGAAGGGGCCCCCCCGGAGCAATCAGCCCCAGCATTTT. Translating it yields CASSLSKGPPRSNQPQHF.

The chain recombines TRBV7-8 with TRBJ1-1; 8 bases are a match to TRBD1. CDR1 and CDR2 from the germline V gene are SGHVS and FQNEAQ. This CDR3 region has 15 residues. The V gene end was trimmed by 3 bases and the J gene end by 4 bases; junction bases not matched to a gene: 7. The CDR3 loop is CASSLSGGAGTEAFF. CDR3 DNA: TGTGCCAGCAGCTTGTCAGGGGGCGCGGGCACTGAAGCTTTCTTT.

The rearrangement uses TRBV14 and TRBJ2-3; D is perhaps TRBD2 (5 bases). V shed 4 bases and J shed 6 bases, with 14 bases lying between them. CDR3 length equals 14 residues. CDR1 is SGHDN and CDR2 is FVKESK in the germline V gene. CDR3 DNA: TGTGCCAGCAGCCCGGGATTCGGGAAGGATACGCAGTATTTT. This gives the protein CASSPGFGKDTQYF.

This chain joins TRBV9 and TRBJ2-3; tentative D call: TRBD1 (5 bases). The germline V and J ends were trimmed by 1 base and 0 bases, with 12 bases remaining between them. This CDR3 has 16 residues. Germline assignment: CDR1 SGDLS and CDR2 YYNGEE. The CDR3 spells CASSVPTKGSTDTQYF. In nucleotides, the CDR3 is TGTGCCAGCAGCGTACCTACCAAGGGGAGCACAGATACGCAGTATTTT.

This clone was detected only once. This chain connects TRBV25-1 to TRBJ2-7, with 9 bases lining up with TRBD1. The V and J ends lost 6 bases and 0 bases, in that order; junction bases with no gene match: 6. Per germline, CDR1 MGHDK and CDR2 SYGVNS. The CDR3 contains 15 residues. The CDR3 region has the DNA TGTGCCAGCAGGCAGGGACAGGGATACTCCTACGAGCAGTACTTC. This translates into CASRQGQGYSYEQYF.

Here the CDR3 reads CAWSVPQREQNTGELFF. The CDR3 DNA sequence: TGTGCCTGGAGTGTACCCCAGCGGGAACAGAACACCGGGGAGCTGTTTTTT. This rearrangement joins TRBV30 to TRBJ2-2, with 7 bases lining up with TRBD2. This CDR3 has 17 residues. Looked up from germline, CDR1 is GTSNPN and CDR2 is SVGIG (reference sequence). With 0 bases clipped from V and 1 base from J, the junction kept 8 bases outside the gene matches.

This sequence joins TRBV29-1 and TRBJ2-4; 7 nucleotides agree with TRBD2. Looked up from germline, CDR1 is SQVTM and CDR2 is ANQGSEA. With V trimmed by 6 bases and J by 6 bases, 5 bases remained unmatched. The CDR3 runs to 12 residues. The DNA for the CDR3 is TGCAGCGTCCCGGGGAGGGGAAACATTCAGTACTTC. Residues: CSVPGRGNIQYF.

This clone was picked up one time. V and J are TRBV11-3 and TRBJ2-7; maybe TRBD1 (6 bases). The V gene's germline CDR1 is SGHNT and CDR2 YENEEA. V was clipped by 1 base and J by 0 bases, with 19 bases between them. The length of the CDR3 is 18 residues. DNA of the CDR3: TGTGCCAGCAGCTTAGGTCCACCTCCTAGACAGGACTCCTACGAGCAGTACTTC. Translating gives CASSLGPPPRQDSYEQYF.

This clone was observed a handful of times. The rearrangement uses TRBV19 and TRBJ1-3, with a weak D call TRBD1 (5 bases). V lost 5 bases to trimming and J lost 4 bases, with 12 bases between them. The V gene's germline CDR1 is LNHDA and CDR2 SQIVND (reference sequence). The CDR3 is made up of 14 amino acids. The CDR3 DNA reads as TGTGCCAGTAGTTCCCCAGGGAGGGGAAACACCATATATTTT. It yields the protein CASSSPGRGNTIYF.

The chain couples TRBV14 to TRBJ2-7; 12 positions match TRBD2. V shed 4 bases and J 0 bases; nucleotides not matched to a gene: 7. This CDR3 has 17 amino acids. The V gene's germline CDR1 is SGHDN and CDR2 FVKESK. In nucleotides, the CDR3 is TGTGCCAGCAGCCCCCGACTAGCGGGAGAGAGCTCCTACGAGCAGTACTTC. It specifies CASSPRLAGESSYEQYF.

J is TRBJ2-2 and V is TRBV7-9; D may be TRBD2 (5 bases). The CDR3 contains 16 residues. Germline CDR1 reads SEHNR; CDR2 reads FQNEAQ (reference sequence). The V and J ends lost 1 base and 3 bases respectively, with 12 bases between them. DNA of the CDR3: TGTGCCAGCAGCTTAGGGGAAGCGGCTTACACCGGGGAGCTGTTTTTT. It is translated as CASSLGEAAYTGELFF. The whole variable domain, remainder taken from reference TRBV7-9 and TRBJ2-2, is DTGVSQNPRHKITKRGQNVTFRCDPISEHNRLYWYRQTLGQGPEFLTYFQNEAQLEKSRLLSDRFSAERPKGSFSTLEIQRTEQGDSAMYLCASSLGEAAYTGELFFGEGSRLTVL.

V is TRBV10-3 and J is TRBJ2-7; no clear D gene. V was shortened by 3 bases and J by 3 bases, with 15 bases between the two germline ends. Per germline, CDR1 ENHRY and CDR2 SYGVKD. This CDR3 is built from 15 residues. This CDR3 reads CAISDSPQPIYEQYF. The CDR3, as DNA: TGTGCCATCAGTGACTCGCCACAACCCATCTACGAGCAGTACTTC.

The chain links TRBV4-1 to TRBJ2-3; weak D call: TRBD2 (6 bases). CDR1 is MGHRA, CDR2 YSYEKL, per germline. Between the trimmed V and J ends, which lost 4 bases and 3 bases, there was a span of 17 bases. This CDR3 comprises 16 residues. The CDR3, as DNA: TGCGCCAGCAGCCCCGCACACGGGAGTGCGACAGATACGCAGTATTTT. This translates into CASSPAHGSATDTQYF.

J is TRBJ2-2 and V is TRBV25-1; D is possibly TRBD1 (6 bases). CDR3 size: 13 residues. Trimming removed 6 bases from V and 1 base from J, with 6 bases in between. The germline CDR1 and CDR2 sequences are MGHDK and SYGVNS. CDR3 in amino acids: CASRDRNTGELFF. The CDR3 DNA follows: TGTGCCAGCAGGGACAGGAACACCGGGGAGCTGTTTTTT.

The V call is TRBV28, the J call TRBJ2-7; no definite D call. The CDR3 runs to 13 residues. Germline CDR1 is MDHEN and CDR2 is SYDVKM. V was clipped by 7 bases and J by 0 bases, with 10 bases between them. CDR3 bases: TGTGCCAGCACCGATCCCAGCTCCTACGAGCAGTACTTC. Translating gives CASTDPSSYEQYF.

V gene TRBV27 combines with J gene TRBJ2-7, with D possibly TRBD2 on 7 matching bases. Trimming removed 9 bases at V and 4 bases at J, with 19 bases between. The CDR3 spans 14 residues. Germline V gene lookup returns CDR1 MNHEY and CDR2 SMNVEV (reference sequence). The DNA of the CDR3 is TGTGCCAGGACCTCCCGGGGGGCGAGATACGAGCAGTACTTC. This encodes CARTSRGARYEQYF.

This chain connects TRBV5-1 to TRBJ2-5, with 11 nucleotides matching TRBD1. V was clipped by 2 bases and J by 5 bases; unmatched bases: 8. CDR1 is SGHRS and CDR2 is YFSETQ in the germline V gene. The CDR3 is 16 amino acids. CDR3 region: CASSLQGQGARETQYF. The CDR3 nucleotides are TGCGCCAGCAGCTTACAAGGACAGGGGGCAAGGGAGACCCAGTACTTC.

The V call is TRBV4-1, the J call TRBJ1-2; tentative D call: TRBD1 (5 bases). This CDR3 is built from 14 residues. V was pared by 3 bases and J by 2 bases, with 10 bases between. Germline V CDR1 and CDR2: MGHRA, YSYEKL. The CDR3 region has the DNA TGCGCCAGCAGCCAGTCGGGGGAAAACTATGGCTACACCTTC. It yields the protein CASSQSGENYGYTF.

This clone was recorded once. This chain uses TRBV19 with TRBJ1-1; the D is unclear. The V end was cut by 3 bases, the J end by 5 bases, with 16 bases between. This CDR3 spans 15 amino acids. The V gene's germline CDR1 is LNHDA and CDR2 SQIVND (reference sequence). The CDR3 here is CASSMYGPRVTEAFF. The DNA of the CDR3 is TGTGCCAGTAGTATGTATGGCCCGAGGGTGACTGAAGCTTTCTTT. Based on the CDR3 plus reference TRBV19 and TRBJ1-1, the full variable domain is DGGITQSPKYLFRKEGQNVTLSCEQNLNHDAMYWYRQDPGQGLRLIYYSQIVNDFQKGDIAEGYSVSREKKESFPLTVTSAQKNPTAFYLCASSMYGPRVTEAFFGQGTRLTVV.

The CDR3 region has the DNA TGCGCCAGCAGCGAAAATCTTCACCGGGACAGGAGCCACGAGCAGTACTTC. It specifies CASSENLHRDRSHEQYF. This chain uses TRBV4-1 with TRBJ2-7, with 8 bases matching TRBD1. The CDR3 sequence is 17 residues long. In germline, CDR1 is MGHRA, CDR2 YSYEKL. V was pared by 5 bases and J by 5 bases, with 17 bases of the junction left unmatched.

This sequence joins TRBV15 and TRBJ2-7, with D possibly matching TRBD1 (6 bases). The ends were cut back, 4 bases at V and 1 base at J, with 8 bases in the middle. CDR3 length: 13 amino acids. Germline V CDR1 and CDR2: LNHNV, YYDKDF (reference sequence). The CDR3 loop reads CATSKGTSYEQYF. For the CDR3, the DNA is TGTGCCACCAGCAAGGGGACATCCTACGAGCAGTACTTC.